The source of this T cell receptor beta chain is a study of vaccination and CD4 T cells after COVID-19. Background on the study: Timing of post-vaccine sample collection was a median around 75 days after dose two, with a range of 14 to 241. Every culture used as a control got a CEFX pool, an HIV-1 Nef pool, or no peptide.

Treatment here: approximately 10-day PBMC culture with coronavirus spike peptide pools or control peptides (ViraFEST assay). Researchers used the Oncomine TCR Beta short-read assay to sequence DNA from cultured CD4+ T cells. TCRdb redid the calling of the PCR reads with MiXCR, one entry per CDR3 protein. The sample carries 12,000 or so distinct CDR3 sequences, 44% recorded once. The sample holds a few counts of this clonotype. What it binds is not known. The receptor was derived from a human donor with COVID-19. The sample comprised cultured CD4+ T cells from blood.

This chain's CDR3 is CASSGLLGAGPELAKNIQYF. The DNA of the CDR3 is TGTGCCAGCAGTGGGCTTTTAGGGGCGGGGCCCGAGCTAGCCAAAAACATTCAGTACTTC. This chain uses TRBV6-1 with TRBJ2-4, with D possibly being TRBD2 (6 bases). Germline loops: CDR1 MNHNS, CDR2 SASEGT. CDR3 size: 20 residues. V shed 4 bases and J shed 0 bases, with 25 bases lying between them.